This record concerns one TCR beta chain sequence. The antigen remains undetermined. Sequencing was performed with immunoSEQ multiplex PCR; in TCRdb, only in-frame clones are kept and a portion is missing. Among some 50,000 clones listed, 70% to 85% were seen once. Every patient had mismatch repair deficiency by PCR or immunohistochemistry. TCRs were sequenced from a few patients responding to pembrolizumab. This entry comes from a study of PD-1 blockade in mismatch repair-deficient tumors. Study results and limitations: Tumor-resident clones, often absent from pretreatment blood, expanded after pembrolizumab and then contracted.

The trim removed 0 bases at V and 4 bases at J, leaving 7 bases unmatched. The CDR3 covers 16 residues. CDR1 SGHRS and CDR2 YFSETQ come from the germline V gene. The clonotype comes from an adult with mismatch repair-deficient cancer. This chain joins TRBV5-1 and TRBJ2-7, with 10 bases lining up with TRBD1. The input for sequencing was PBMCs, taken before pembrolizumab treatment. The DNA for the CDR3 is TGCGCCAGCAGCTTGGCCGCGGGACAGGGGTCATACGAGCAGTACTTC. Translating it yields CASSLAAGQGSYEQYF.